The 22 T cell receptor beta chains presented below share a single source sample, sequenced in a study of OX40 agonist ivuxolimab in advanced cancers. Sequencing was performed with immunoSEQ multiplex PCR; in TCRdb, only in-frame clones are kept and a portion is missing. The sample shows approximately 39,000 clones, about 85% of them seen only once. Source: CD4+ or CD8+ T cells sorted from blood, taken in a trial of the OX40 agonist ivuxolimab. The source is an adult with an advanced solid tumor such as melanoma, head and neck, liver or kidney cancer.

The rearrangement joins TRBV2 to TRBJ2-7; a weak D match, TRBD1 (5 bases). Germline assignment: CDR1 SNHLY and CDR2 FYNNEI. The CDR3 has 12 amino acids. V dropped 5 bases and J dropped 4 bases, with 9 bases sitting between them. The DNA for the CDR3 is TGTGCCAGCAGTCTGCAGGGTTACGAGCAGTACTTC. This codes for CASSLQGYEQYF.

The count of this clone is one. The CDR3 DNA sequence: TGTGCCAGCTTCCCAACAGAGAAGAACACTGAAGCTTTCTTT. Its translation: CASFPTEKNTEAFF. The rearrangement uses TRBV2 and TRBJ1-1, with D hard to call. There are 14 residues in the CDR3. V dropped 8 bases and J dropped 1 base, with 14 bases sitting between them. Per the germline V gene, CDR1 is SNHLY and CDR2 is FYNNEI.

The chain carries TRBV4-2 and TRBJ1-1; D call uncertain. The germline CDR1 and CDR2 sequences are LGHNA and YNFKEQ. Trimming took 0 bases from V and 10 from J, leaving 15 bases between them. The CDR3 extends over 14 amino acids. The CDR3 is CASSQDQDRVVAFF. CDR3 coding DNA: TGTGCCAGCAGCCAAGACCAGGACCGCGTGGTAGCTTTCTTT.

The chain has TRBV14 and TRBJ1-4; 7 bases fit TRBD1. The CDR3 is 15 residues long. CDR1 is SGHDN, CDR2 FVKESK, per germline. J gave up 5 bases and V 4 bases, and 7 bases lay outside the gene matches. The CDR3 DNA reads TGTGCCAGCAGCCGGGACAGCTCAAACAATGAAAAACTGTTTTTT. This translates into CASSRDSSNNEKLFF.

Worth noting for this clone: An end of the junction does not agree with germline; a read error may underlie this. This chain links TRBV28 with TRBJ1-2; D may be TRBD1 (5 bases). The CDR3 sequence is 11 residues long. Germline V gene lookup returns CDR1 MDHEN and CDR2 SYDVKM. CDR3 sequence reads: CASSWGRNTDF. Written as DNA, the CDR3 is TGTGCCAGCAGTTGGGGCCGAAACACAGACTTC.

This clone was observed once. V usage is TRBV14 and J usage is TRBJ2-3; 7 bases are shared with TRBD2. The CDR3 spans 17 residues. Germline CDR1 and CDR2: SGHDN and FVKESK. Germline trimming cut 0 bases from V and 1 base from J; bases unmatched to any gene: 7. CDR3 sequence (DNA): TGTGCCAGCAGCCAAGAAATGAGGCTAGCGGGCACAGATACGCAGTATTTT. Translated: CASSQEMRLAGTDTQYF.

The rearrangement joins TRBV7-2 to TRBJ1-5; 7 bases line up with TRBD1. CDR1 SGHTA and CDR2 FQGNSA come from the germline V gene. V lost 5 bases to trimming and J lost 6 bases; unmatched junction nucleotides: 16. There are 17 residues in the CDR3. The CDR3 here is CASSRKTGLEWGQPQHF. The DNA for the CDR3 is TGTGCCAGCAGCCGGAAGACAGGGCTGGAATGGGGTCAGCCCCAGCATTTT.

This clone was picked up one time. V and J are TRBV19 and TRBJ2-1, with D uncertain. Germline V gene lookup returns CDR1 LNHDA and CDR2 SQIVND (reference sequence). The V end was cut by 7 bases, the J end by 5 bases, with 18 bases between. The CDR3 covers 15 residues. In DNA form, the CDR3 reads TGTGCCAGTAACGGGCGATACCCCACCAACAATGAGCAGTTCTTC. Encoded protein: CASNGRYPTNNEQFF.

The rearrangement links TRBV5-6 to TRBJ2-3; possible D gene TRBD2, 5 bases. CDR1 SGHDT and CDR2 YYEEEE come from the germline V gene. The CDR3 is 13 amino acids. V lost 1 base and J 7 bases, leaving 10 bases between the germline ends. The DNA for the CDR3 is TGTGCCAGCAGCTTGAGGGAGTTCCATACGCAGTATTTT. It translates to CASSLREFHTQYF. Full variable domain (outside the CDR3, taken from reference TRBV5-6 and TRBJ2-3): DAGVTQSPTHLIKTRGQQVTLRCSPKSGHDTVSWYQQALGQGPQFIFQYYEEEERQRGNFPDRFSGHQFPNYSSELNVNALLLGDSALYLCASSLREFHTQYFGPGTRLTVL.

This chain links TRBV6-6 with TRBJ1-2; D might be TRBD1 (5 bases). V was trimmed by 4 bases and J by 3 bases, leaving 9 bases between them. Germline-derived CDR1 and CDR2 are MNHNY and SVGAGI (reference sequence). The CDR3 covers 13 residues. The chain's CDR3 is CASSSTGDYGYTF. CDR3 DNA: TGTGCCAGCAGTTCAACAGGCGACTATGGCTACACCTTC.

The J gene is TRBJ2-3, the V gene TRBV10-3, with 8 bases identical to TRBD2. Germline V gene sequence: CDR1 ENHRY, CDR2 SYGVKD. The CDR3 runs 17 residues. V lost 5 bases to trimming and J lost 2 bases; unmatched junction nucleotides: 12. The CDR3 DNA sequence: TGTGCCATCAGTCTAAGTTCTAAGCGGGGGTCCACAGATACGCAGTATTTT. It encodes CAISLSSKRGSTDTQYF.

Many counts were recorded for this clone. Distinct nucleotide sequences in the sample also encode this CDR3. V usage is TRBV7-9 and J usage is TRBJ1-6, with TRBD1 matching 10 bases. The CDR3 extends over 16 amino acids. J lost 3 bases, V lost 3 bases, and 2 bases had no gene match. CDR1 and CDR2 from the germline V gene are SEHNR and FQNEAQ (reference sequence). For the CDR3, the DNA is TGTGCCAGCAGCTTGGGACAGGGGTTCTATAATTCACCCCTCCACTTT. Amino acids: CASSLGQGFYNSPLHF.

This chain joins TRBV19 and TRBJ1-5; no reliable D call. CDR1 LNHDA and CDR2 SQIVND come from the germline V gene (reference sequence). CDR3 length: 15 residues. With 7 bases removed from V and 3 bases from J, the gap between germline ends came to 16 bases. This CDR3 is CASTNQDRFNQPQHF. The CDR3 bases are TGTGCCAGTACCAACCAGGACCGATTCAATCAGCCCCAGCATTTT.

The chain combines TRBV11-3 with TRBJ1-1; D perhaps matches TRBD1 (5 bases). Germline loops: CDR1 SGHNT, CDR2 YENEEA. V lost 5 bases and J lost 4, with 8 bases in between. The CDR3 contains 12 residues. The CDR3 here is CASSGDGTEAFF. CDR3 DNA: TGTGCCAGCAGCGGGGACGGCACTGAAGCTTTCTTT.

This rearrangement joins TRBV19 to TRBJ1-5, with 7 positions matching TRBD1. Trimming at V came to 4 bases and at J to 3 bases, leaving 12 bases not matched to a gene. This CDR3 comprises 17 residues. CDR1 LNHDA and CDR2 SQIVND come from the germline V gene (reference sequence). CDR3 bases: TGTGCCAGTAGTAGACGGCGAGACAGGGTCGACAATCAGCCCCAGCATTTT. It translates to CASSRRRDRVDNQPQHF.

This chain uses TRBV13 with TRBJ2-5, with D perhaps given as TRBD1 or TRBD2 (6 bases each). The CDR3 extends over 14 amino acids. CDR1 is PRHDT, CDR2 FYEKMQ, per germline (reference sequence). V was clipped by 4 bases and J by 3 bases, with 12 bases between them. The CDR3 DNA reads TGTGCCAGCAGCTCCAGGGGAGGAAAAGAGACCCAGTACTTC. It codes for CASSSRGGKETQYF.

This clone has only a few counts. This sequence joins TRBV5-4 and TRBJ2-5, with TRBD2 matching over 8 bases. J gave up 0 bases and V 0 bases, and 1 base lay outside the gene matches. CDR1 is SGHNT and CDR2 is YYREEE in the germline V gene (reference sequence). The CDR3 totals 15 residues. The CDR3 region has the DNA TGTGCCAGCAGCTTGGTCGGGGGGGACCAAGAGACCCAGTACTTC. The encoded protein is CASSLVGGDQETQYF.

The V gene is TRBV5-1, the J gene TRBJ2-5, with 12 positions matching TRBD2. This CDR3 spans 16 amino acids. Germline V gives CDR1 SGHRS, CDR2 YFSETQ. V gave up 0 bases and J gave up 3 bases; unmatched junction bases: 3. CDR3 coding DNA: TGCGCCAGCAGCTTGGCTCCTAGCGGGGGGGAAGAGACCCAGTACTTC. Translating it yields CASSLAPSGGEETQYF. The whole variable domain, filled in from reference TRBV5-1 and TRBJ2-5, reads KAGVTQTPRYLIKTRGQQVTLSCSPISGHRSVSWYQQTPGQGLQFLFEYFSETQRNKGNFPGRFSGRQFSNSRSEMNVSTLELGDSALYLCASSLAPSGGEETQYFGPGTRLLVL.

The rearrangement links TRBV27 to TRBJ2-2; 8 bases are shared with TRBD2. V gave up 6 bases and J gave up 4 bases; unmatched junction bases: 10. The CDR3 totals 16 residues. CDR1 and CDR2 from the germline V gene are MNHEY and SMNVEV (reference sequence). Written as DNA, the CDR3 is TGTGCCAGCAGAACAGAGGGACTAGTAGGCACCGGGGAGCTGTTTTTT. Translation: CASRTEGLVGTGELFF.

V gene TRBV10-3 combines with J gene TRBJ1-5; TRBD1 aligns across 11 bases. J lost 3 bases, V lost 11 bases, and 15 bases had no gene match. Germline V gives CDR1 ENHRY, CDR2 SYGVKD. The CDR3 has 17 amino acids. The CDR3 sequence is CASSSGTGGKVNQPQHF. CDR3 nucleotides: TGTGCCTCCTCGTCCGGGACAGGGGGAAAGGTCAATCAGCCCCAGCATTTT.

The rearrangement uses TRBV18 and TRBJ2-7, with D perhaps TRBD1 or TRBD2 (6 bases each). Germline V gene lookup returns CDR1 KGHSH and CDR2 LQKENI. Trimming took off 1 base at V and 6 bases at J, with 16 bases between the two ends. The CDR3 has 15 residues. Written as DNA, the CDR3 is TGTGCCAGCTCACCACAATCGGGGGCACCTGGCGAGCAGTACTTC. As protein: CASSPQSGAPGEQYF. The full variable domain, in which reference TRBV18 and TRBJ2-7 provide the parts outside the CDR3, is NAGVMQNPRHLVRRRGQEARLRCSPMKGHSHVYWYRQLPEEGLKFMVYLQKENIIDESGMPKERFSAEFPKEGPSILRIQQVVRGDSAAYFCASSPQSGAPGEQYFGPGTRLTVT.

The chain combines TRBV7-2 with TRBJ2-3; 13 nucleotides match TRBD2. Germline CDR1 SGHTA, CDR2 FQGNSA. This CDR3 has 17 amino acids. Trimming at V came to 1 base and at J to 6 bases, leaving 7 bases not matched to a gene. The CDR3 sequence is CASSLVILAGGADTQYF. CDR3 DNA: TGTGCCAGCAGCTTAGTGATACTAGCGGGAGGGGCCGATACGCAGTATTTT.